This section outlines one TCR beta chain sequence together with its context. When the RNA was reverse transcribed, random hexamers were used with an input of roughly 0.45 to 1 ug. It was immunoSEQ multiplex PCR that amplified TCR beta CDR3 across 54 Vbeta and 13 Jbeta. TCRdb passed the immunoSEQ multiplex PCR reads through MiXCR, listing each CDR3 protein once. The sample records under 250,000 distinct CDR3 sequences, 90% to 95% being singletons. With 4 bases removed from V and 10 bases from J, the gap between germline ends came to 11 bases. Germline V lookup: CDR1 KGHSH, CDR2 LQKENI. CDR3 length: 12 amino acids. This sample stems from a study of CD8 T cells in Susac syndrome. Sequencing of TCR beta was performed on blood CD8+ and CD4+ T cells. Negative isolation yielded CD8+ and CD4+ T cells; FACS enriched TEMRA cells.

The chain uses TRBV18 and TRBJ2-1; D assignment may be TRBD1 or TRBD2 (5 bases each). The specimen was CD4+ T cells from PBMCs. This clonotype originated in a human donor with multiple sclerosis. CDR3 residues: CASSQTGTEQFF. The CDR3 bases are TGTGCCAGCTCACAGACTGGGACGGAGCAGTTCTTC.